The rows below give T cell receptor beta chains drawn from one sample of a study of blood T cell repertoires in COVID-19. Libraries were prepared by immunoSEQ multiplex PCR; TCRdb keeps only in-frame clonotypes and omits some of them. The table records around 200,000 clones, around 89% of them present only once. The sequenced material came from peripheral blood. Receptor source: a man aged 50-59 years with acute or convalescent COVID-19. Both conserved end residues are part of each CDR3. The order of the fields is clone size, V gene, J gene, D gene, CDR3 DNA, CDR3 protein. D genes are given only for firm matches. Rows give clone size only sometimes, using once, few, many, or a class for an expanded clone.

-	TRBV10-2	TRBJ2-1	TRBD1	TGCGCCAGCAGTGGGACAGGTGATGCCTACAATGAGCAGTTCTTC	CASSGTGDAYNEQFF
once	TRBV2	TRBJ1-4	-	TGTGCCAGCGGGGACTCCGGTGAAAAACTGTTTTTT	CASGDSGEKLFF
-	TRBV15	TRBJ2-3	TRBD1	TGTGCCACCAGCAGAACCCCCGGGACAGGGGTAGATACGCAGTATTTT	CATSRTPGTGVDTQYF
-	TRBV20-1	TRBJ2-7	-	TGCAGTGCTAGTGACGGGAGAAGGTTGGAGCAGTACTTC	CSASDGRRLEQYF
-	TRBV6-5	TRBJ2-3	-	TGTGCCAGCAAAAATGTCGCCGGGGATACGCAGTATTTT	CASKNVAGDTQYF
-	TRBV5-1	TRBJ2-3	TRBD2	TGCGCCAGCAGCTTACTAGCGGTTAGCACAGATACGCAGTATTTT	CASSLLAVSTDTQYF
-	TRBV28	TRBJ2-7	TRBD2	TGTGCCATAGCGGGAGGATACGAGCAGTACTTC	CAIAGGYEQYF
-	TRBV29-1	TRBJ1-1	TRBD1	TGCAGCGTCCGGTCAGGGGGCTATAACACTGAAGCTTTCTTT	CSVRSGGYNTEAFF
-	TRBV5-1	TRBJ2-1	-	TGCGCCAGCAGCCTAGACAGGAACAATGAGCAGTTCTTC	CASSLDRNNEQFF
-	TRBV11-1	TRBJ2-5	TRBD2	TGTGCCAGCAGCAAAACTAGCGGGGGGACCCAAGAGACCCAGTACTTC	CASSKTSGGTQETQYF
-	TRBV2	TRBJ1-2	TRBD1	TGTGCCAGCAGTGGCCGGGACAGCCTTAACTATGGCTACACCTTC	CASSGRDSLNYGYTF
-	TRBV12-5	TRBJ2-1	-	TGTGCTAGTGGTTTGGCGAGGACAGTACTCTACAATGAGCAGTTCTTC	CASGLARTVLYNEQFF
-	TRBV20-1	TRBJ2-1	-	TGCAGTGCTAGGTCTTACAATGAGCAGTTCTTC	CSARSYNEQFF
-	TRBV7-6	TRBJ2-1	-	TGTGCCAGCAGCTTAACCAGGGCAGGGGCTTACAATGAGCAGTTCTTC	CASSLTRAGAYNEQFF
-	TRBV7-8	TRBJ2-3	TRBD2	TGTGCCAGCAGCTTAGTCTACGGAGCGGGGGGGAGCACAGATACGCAGTATTTT	CASSLVYGAGGSTDTQYF
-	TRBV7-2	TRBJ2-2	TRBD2	TGTGCCAGCAGCTTACAGACTAGCGGGGCCGGGGAGCTGTTTTTT	CASSLQTSGAGELFF
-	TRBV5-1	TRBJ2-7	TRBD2	TGCGCCAGCAGCCTGACTAGCAGCTCCTACGAGCAGTACTTC	CASSLTSSSYEQYF
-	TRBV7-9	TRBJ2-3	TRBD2	TGTGCCAGCAGCCCAACGTCTAGCGGGAGGGCCAGGGATACGCAGTATTTT	CASSPTSSGRARDTQYF
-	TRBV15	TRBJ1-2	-	TGTGCCACCAGCAGAGATTCCCTTGGAGATGGCTACACCTTC	CATSRDSLGDGYTF
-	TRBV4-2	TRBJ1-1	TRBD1	TGTGCCAGCAGCCAAACCCGGGACAGTGAAGCTTTCTTT	CASSQTRDSEAFF
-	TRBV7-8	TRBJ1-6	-	TGTGCCAGCAGCTTGCAGGGGAGTTCACCCCTCCACTTT	CASSLQGSSPLHF
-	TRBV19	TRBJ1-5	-	TGTGCCAGTAGTTCCCGACCCGACAGGAGTCGCAATCAGCCCCAGCATTTT	CASSSRPDRSRNQPQHF
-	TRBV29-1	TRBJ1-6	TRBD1	TGCAGCGCCTCCCACGGACAGGGGAATTCACCCCTCCACTTT	CSASHGQGNSPLHF
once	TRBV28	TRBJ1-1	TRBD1	TGTGCCAGCAGTCCGCGGGGACAGATAAACACTGAAGCTTTCTTT	CASSPRGQINTEAFF